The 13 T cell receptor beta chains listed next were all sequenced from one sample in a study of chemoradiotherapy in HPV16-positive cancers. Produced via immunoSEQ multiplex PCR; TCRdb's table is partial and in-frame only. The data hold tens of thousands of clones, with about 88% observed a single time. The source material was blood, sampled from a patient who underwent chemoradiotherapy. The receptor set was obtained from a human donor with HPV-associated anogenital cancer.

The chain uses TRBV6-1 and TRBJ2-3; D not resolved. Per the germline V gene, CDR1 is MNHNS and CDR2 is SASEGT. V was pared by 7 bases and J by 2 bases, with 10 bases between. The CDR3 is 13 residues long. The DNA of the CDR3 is TGTGCCAGCATTCCAGACTTCACAGATACGCAGTATTTT. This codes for CASIPDFTDTQYF.

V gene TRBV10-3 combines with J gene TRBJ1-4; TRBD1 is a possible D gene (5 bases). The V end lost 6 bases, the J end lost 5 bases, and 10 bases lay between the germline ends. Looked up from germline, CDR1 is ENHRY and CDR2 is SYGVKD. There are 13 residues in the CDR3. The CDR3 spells CAIRRDSNEKLFF. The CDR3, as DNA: TGTGCCATCAGGAGGGACTCGAATGAAAAACTGTTTTTT.

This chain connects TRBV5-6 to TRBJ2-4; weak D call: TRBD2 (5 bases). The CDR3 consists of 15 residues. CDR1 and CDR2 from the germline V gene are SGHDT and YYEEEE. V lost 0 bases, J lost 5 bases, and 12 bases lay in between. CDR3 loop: CASSLAGIIENIQYF. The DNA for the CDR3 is TGTGCCAGCAGCTTGGCCGGGATTATCGAAAACATTCAGTACTTC.

The CDR3 sequence: CASSEKWVERSSGNTIYF. The CDR3 nucleotides are TGTGCCAGCAGTGAAAAGTGGGTAGAACGGAGCTCTGGAAACACCATATATTTT. The rearrangement uses TRBV6-1 and TRBJ1-3; D not certain. Trimming took off 2 bases at V and 0 bases at J, with 17 bases between the two ends. This CDR3 contains 18 residues. The germline V gene encodes CDR1 MNHNS and CDR2 SASEGT.

In nucleotides, the CDR3 is TGTGCCAGCAGCCCTTCCGAGACTAGCGGGCTTTACAATGAGCAGTTCTTC. Protein product: CASSPSETSGLYNEQFF. The rearrangement links TRBV7-6 to TRBJ2-1; TRBD2 matches 10 bases. Germline V lookup: CDR1 SGHVS, CDR2 FNYEAQ. V was pared by 5 bases and J by 4 bases, with 11 bases of the junction left unmatched. The CDR3 contains 17 residues.

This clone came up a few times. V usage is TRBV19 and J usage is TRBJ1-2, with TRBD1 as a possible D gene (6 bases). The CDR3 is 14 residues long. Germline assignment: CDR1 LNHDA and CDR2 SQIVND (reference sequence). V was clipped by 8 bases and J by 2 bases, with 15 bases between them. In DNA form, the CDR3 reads TGTGCCAGTTCACAGGGTCCCGAAAACTATGGCTACACCTTC. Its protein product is CASSQGPENYGYTF.

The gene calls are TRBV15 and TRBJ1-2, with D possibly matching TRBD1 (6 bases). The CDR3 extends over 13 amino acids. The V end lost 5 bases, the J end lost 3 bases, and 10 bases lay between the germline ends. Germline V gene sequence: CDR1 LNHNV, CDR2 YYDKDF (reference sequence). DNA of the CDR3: TGTGCCACCAGCGAGGAGGGGGACTATGGCTACACCTTC. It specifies CATSEEGDYGYTF.

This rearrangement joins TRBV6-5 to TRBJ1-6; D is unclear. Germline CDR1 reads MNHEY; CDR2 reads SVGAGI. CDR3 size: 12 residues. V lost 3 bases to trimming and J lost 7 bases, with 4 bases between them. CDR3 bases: TGTGCCAGCAGTTATGCGAATTCACCCCTCCACTTT. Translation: CASSYANSPLHF.

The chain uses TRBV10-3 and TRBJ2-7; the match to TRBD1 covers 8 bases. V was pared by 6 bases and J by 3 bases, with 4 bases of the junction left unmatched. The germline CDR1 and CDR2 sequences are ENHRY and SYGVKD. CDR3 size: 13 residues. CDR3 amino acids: CAISWDRHYEQYF. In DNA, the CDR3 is TGTGCCATCAGCTGGGACAGGCACTACGAGCAGTACTTC.

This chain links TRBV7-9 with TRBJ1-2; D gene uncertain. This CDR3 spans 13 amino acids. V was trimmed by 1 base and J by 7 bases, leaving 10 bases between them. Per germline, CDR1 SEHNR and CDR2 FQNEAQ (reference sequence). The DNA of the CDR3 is TGTGCCAGCAGCTTAGACCGGGCCGCTGGCTACACCTTC. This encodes CASSLDRAAGYTF. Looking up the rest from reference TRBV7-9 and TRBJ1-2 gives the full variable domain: DTGVSQNPRHKITKRGQNVTFRCDPISEHNRLYWYRQTLGQGPEFLTYFQNEAQLEKSRLLSDRFSAERPKGSFSTLEIQRTEQGDSAMYLCASSLDRAAGYTFGSGTRLTVV.

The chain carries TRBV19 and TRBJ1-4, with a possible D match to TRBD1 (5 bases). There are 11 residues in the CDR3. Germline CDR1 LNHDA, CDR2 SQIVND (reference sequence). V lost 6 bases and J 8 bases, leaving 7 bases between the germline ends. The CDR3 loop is CASRGDEKLFF. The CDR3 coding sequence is TGTGCCAGTAGGGGGGACGAAAAACTGTTTTTT.

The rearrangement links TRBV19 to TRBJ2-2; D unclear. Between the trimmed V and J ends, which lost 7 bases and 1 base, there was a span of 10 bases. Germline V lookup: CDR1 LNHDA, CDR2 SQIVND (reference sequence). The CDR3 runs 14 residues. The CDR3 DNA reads TGTGCCAGTAATGCCGGAATGAACACCGGGGAGCTGTTTTTT. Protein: CASNAGMNTGELFF.

CDR3 residues: CASTTSGTEAFF. In DNA form, the CDR3 reads TGTGCCAGCACCACTTCGGGTACTGAAGCTTTCTTT. The V gene is TRBV7-9, the J gene TRBJ1-1, with D uncertain. The CDR3 length is 12 residues. CDR1 is SEHNR, CDR2 FQNEAQ, per germline (reference sequence). V lost 7 bases, J lost 5 bases, and 11 bases lay in between.